This T cell receptor beta chain was sequenced for a study of T cell responses to AZD1222 COVID-19 vaccine. Study-level findings and limits: Repertoires were collected only later (after the peak T cell response had occurred). Rises in breadth and depth of Spike-specific TCRs came after two AZD1222 doses. The sample set comprised mostly white British donors with more females, and clonal diversity was possibly underestimated. Reportedly, nearly half of unique spike TCRs recognized epitopes outside B.1.351/B.1.1.7 mutations.

Data came from immunoSEQ multiplex PCR; TCRdb stores just in-frame clones and leaves some out. The top ten hold 20% of the sample, which has approximately 49,000 clones, 65% to 85% seen once. The CDR3 has 14 residues. The V gene's germline CDR1 is SNHLY and CDR2 FYNNEI. Trimming cost V 2 bases and J 5 bases, with 12 bases left between them. Turning to this clone: Its antigen is not identified.

This receptor was taken from an adult in good health. The J gene is TRBJ1-2, the V gene TRBV2; D gene ambiguous. Source: peripheral blood, taken on day 0 of MenACWY control vaccination. The CDR3 spells CASSEWRTGYGYTF. In DNA form, the CDR3 reads TGTGCCAGCAGTGAATGGAGGACGGGATATGGCTACACCTTC.